The present TCR beta chain was sequenced within a study of cytomegalovirus exposure and HLA in healthy donors. General study results and limits: Most sequenced TCRs were rare (though some public TCRs occurred in many donors). The authors later found most CMV-associated TCR beta chains appeared HLA-restricted.

This PCR relied on a set of 60 Vbeta primers and 13 Jbeta primers. Data came from immunoSEQ multiplex PCR; TCRdb stores just in-frame clones and leaves some out. The sample shows more than 95,000 clones, roughly 72% of them seen only once. Comments on this clone: What it binds is not known.

The CDR3 spans 15 residues. Trimming shortened V by 6 bases and J by 0 bases, and 15 bases separated the two germline ends. Germline V gives CDR1 SNHLY, CDR2 FYNNEI. The sequencing sample was made of PBMCs. The V call is TRBV2, the J call TRBJ2-7; D ambiguous. This clonotype was obtained from a middle-aged man in good health and CMV-seropositive. As DNA, the CDR3 is TGTGCCAGCAGGGATAGTAGGCGACTCTCCTACGAGCAGTACTTC. It encodes CASRDSRRLSYEQYF.